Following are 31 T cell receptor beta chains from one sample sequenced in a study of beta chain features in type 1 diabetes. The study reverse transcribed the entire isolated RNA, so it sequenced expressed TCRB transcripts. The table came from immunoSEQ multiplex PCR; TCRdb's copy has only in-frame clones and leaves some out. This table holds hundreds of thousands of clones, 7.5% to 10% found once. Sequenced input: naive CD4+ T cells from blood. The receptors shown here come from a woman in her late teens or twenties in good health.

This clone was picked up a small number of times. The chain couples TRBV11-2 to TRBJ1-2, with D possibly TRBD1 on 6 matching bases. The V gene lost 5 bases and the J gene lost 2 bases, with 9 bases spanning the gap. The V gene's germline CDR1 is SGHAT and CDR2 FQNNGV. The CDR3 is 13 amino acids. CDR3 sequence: CASSLGQNYGYTF. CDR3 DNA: TGTGCCAGCAGCCTCGGACAGAACTATGGCTACACCTTC.

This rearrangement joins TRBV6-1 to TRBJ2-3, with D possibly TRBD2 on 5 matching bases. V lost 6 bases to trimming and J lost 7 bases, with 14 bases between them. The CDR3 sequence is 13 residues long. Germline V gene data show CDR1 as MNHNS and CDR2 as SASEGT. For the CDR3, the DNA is TGTGCCAGCAGCAGAGAGCCGGGGAATACGCAGTATTTT. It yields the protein CASSREPGNTQYF.

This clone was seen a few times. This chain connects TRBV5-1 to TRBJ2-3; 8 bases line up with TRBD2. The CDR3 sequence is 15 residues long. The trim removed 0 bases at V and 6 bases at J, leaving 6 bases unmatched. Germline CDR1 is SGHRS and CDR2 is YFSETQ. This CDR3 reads CASSLGRGGIDTQYF. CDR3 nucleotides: TGCGCCAGCAGCTTGGGCCGGGGGGGCATCGATACGCAGTATTTT. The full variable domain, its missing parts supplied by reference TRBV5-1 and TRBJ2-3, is KAGVTQTPRYLIKTRGQQVTLSCSPISGHRSVSWYQQTPGQGLQFLFEYFSETQRNKGNFPGRFSGRQFSNSRSEMNVSTLELGDSALYLCASSLGRGGIDTQYFGPGTRLTVL.

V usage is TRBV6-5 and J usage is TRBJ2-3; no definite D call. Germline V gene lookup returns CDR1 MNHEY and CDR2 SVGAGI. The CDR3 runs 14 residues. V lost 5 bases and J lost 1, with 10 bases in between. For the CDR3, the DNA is TGTGCCAGCAGTAACCGGGTCGGCACAGATACGCAGTATTTT. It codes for CASSNRVGTDTQYF.

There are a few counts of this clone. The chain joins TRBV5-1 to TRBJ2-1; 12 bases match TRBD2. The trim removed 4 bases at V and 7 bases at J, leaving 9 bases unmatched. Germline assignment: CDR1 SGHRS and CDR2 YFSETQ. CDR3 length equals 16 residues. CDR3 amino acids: CASSLRSSGRGNEQFF. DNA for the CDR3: TGCGCCAGCAGCCTGCGCTCTAGCGGGAGGGGGAATGAGCAGTTCTTC.

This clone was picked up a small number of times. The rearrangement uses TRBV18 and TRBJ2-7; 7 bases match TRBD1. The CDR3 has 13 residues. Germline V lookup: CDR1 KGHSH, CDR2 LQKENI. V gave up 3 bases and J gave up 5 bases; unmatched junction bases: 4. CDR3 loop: CASSPRQGDEQYF. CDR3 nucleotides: TGTGCCAGCTCACCCAGACAGGGAGACGAGCAGTACTTC.

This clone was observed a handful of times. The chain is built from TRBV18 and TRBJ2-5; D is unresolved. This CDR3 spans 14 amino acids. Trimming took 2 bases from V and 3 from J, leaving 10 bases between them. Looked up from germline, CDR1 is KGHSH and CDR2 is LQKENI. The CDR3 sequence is CASSPMTGEETQYF. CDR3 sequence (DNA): TGTGCCAGCTCACCAATGACTGGCGAAGAGACCCAGTACTTC.

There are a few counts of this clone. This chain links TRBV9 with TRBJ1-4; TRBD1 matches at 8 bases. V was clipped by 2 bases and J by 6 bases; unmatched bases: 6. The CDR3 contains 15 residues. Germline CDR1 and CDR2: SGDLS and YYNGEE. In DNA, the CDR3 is TGTGCCAGCAGCGTGGACGGACAGGGTTATGAAAAACTGTTTTTT. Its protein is CASSVDGQGYEKLFF. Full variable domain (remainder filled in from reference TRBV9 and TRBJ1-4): DSGVTQTPKHLITATGQRVTLRCSPRSGDLSVYWYQQSLDQGLQFLIQYYNGEERAKGNILERFSAQQFPDLHSELNLSSLELGDSALYFCASSVDGQGYEKLFFGSGTQLSVL.

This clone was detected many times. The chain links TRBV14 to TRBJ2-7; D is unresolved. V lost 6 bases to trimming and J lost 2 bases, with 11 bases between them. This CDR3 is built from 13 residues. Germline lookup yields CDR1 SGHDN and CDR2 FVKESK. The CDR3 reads CASRALLAYEQYF. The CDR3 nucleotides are TGTGCCAGCAGGGCCCTTCTGGCCTACGAGCAGTACTTC.

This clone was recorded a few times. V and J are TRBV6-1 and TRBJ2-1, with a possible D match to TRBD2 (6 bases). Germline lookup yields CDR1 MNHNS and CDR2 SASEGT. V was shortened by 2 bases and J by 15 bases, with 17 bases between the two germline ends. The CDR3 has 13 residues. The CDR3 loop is CASSESGVPNTFF. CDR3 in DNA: TGTGCCAGCAGTGAATCGGGGGTGCCCAATACGTTCTTC.

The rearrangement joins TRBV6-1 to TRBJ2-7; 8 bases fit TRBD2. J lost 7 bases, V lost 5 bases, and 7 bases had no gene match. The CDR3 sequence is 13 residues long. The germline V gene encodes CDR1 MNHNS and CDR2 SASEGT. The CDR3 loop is CASSPLLAGEQYF. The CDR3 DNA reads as TGTGCCAGCAGTCCCCTGTTAGCGGGGGAGCAGTACTTC.

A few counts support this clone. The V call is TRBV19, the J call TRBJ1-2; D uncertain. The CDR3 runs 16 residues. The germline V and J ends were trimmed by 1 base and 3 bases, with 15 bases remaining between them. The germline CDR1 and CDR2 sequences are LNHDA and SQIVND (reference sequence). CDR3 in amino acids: CASSIATAEAHYGYTF. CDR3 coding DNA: TGTGCCAGTAGTATAGCGACTGCCGAGGCCCACTATGGCTACACCTTC.

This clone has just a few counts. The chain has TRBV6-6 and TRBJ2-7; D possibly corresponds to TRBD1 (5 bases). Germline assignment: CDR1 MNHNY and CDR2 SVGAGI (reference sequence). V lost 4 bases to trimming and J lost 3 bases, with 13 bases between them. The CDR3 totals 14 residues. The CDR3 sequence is CASSSNRRYYEQYF. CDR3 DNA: TGTGCCAGCAGTTCTAACAGGCGATACTACGAGCAGTACTTC.

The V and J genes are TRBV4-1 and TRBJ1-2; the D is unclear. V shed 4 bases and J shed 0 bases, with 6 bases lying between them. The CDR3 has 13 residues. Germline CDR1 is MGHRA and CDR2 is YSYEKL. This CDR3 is CASSPRANYGYTF. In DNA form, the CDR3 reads TGCGCCAGCAGCCCTCGGGCTAACTATGGCTACACCTTC.

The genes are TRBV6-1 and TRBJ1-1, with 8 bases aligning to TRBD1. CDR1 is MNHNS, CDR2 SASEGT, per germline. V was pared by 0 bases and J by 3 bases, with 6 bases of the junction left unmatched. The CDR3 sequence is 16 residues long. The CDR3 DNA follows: TGTGCCAGCAGTGAAGCTCCCGGACAGGGTGACACTGAAGCTTTCTTT. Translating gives CASSEAPGQGDTEAFF.

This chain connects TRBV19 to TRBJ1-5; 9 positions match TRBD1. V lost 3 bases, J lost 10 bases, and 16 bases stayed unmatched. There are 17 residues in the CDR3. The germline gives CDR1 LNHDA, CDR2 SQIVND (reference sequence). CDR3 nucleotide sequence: TGTGCCAGTAGTATCCCCCGGGACAGGGATCTAAGGATCCCCCAGCATTTT. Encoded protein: CASSIPRDRDLRIPQHF.

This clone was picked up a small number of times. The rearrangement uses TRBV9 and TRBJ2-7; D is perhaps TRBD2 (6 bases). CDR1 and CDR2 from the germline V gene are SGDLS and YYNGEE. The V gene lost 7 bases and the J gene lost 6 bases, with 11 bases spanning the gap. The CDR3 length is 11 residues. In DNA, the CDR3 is TGTGCCAGCGGGAGGCTCGGCGAGCAGTACTTC. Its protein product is CASGRLGEQYF.

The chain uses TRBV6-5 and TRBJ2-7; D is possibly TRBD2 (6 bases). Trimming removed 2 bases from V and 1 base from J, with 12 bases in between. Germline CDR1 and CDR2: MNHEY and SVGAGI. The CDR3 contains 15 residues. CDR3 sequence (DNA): TGTGCCAGCAGTTACCAGGAGGGGTTATCCTACGAGCAGTACTTC. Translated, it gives CASSYQEGLSYEQYF.

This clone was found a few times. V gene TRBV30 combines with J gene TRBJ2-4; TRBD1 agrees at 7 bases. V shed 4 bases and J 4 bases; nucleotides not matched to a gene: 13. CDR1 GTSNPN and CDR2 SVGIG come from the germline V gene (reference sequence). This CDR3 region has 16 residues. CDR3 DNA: TGTGCCTGGAACGTGGGGTCGGGACAGCCTAAAAACATTCAGTACTTC. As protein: CAWNVGSGQPKNIQYF.

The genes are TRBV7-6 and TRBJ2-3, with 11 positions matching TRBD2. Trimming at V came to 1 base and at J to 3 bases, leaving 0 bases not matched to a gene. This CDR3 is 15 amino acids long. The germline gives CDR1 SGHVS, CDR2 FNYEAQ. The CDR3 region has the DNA TGTGCCAGCAGCTTAGTAGCGGGAGGGACAGATACGCAGTATTTT. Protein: CASSLVAGGTDTQYF.

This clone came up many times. This CDR3 reads CASSLSGYGYTF. CDR3 sequence (DNA): TGTGCCAGCAGTTTATCGGGTTATGGCTACACCTTC. The V call is TRBV28, the J call TRBJ1-2; D unresolved. V was trimmed by 1 base and J by 5 bases, leaving 5 bases between them. The germline CDR1 and CDR2 sequences are MDHEN and SYDVKM. This CDR3 spans 12 amino acids.

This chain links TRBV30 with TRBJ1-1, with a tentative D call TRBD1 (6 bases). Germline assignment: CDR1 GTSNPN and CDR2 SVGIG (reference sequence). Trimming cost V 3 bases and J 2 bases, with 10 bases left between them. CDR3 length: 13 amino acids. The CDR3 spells CAWSRQVNTEAFF. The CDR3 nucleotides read TGTGCCTGGAGCAGACAGGTTAACACTGAAGCTTTCTTT.

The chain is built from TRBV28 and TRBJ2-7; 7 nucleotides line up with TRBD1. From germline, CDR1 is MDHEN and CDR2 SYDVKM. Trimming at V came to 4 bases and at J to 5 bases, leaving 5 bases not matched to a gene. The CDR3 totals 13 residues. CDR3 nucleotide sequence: TGTGCCAGCAGTTCGGGACAGTGGGACGAGCAGTACTTC. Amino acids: CASSSGQWDEQYF.

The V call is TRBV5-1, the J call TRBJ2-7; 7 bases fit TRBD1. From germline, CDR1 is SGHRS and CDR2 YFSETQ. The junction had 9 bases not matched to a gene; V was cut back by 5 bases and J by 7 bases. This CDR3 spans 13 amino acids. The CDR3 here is CASSDRDHLEQYF. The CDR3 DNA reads TGCGCCAGCAGTGACAGGGATCACCTAGAGCAGTACTTC.

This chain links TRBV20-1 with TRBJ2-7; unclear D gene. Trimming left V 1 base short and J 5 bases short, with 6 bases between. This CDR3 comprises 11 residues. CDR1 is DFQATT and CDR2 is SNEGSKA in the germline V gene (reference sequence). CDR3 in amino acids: CSARVRDEQYF. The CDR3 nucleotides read TGCAGTGCTAGAGTGCGCGACGAGCAGTACTTC.

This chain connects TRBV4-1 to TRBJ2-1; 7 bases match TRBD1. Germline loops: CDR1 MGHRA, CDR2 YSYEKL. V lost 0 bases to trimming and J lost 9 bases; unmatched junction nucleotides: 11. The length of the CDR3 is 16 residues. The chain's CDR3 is CASSQEGVNPGGEQFF. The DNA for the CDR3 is TGCGCCAGCAGCCAAGAGGGCGTTAACCCAGGGGGTGAGCAGTTCTTC.

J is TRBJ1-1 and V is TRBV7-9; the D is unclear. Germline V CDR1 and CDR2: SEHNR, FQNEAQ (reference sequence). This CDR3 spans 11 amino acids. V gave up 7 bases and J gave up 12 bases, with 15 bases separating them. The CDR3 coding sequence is TGTGCCAGCAAGACCGGTGAGGCAACTTTCTTT. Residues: CASKTGEATFF.

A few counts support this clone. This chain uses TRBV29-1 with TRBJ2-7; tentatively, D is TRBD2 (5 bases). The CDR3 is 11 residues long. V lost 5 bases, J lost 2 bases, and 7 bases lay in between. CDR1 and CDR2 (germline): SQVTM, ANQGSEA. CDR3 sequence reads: CSVSGTYEQYF. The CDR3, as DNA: TGCAGCGTTAGCGGTACCTACGAGCAGTACTTC.

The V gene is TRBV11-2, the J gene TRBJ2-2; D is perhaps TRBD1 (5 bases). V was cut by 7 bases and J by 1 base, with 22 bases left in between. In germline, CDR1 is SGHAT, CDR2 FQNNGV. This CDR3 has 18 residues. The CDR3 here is CASTYPPLGQGNTGELFF. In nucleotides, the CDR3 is TGTGCCAGCACCTATCCGCCCTTGGGGCAGGGGAACACCGGGGAGCTGTTTTTT.

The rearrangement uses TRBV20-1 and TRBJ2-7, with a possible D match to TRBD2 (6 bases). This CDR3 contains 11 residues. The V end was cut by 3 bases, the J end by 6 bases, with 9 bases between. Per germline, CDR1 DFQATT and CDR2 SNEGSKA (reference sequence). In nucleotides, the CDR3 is TGCAGTGCTAGGGATAGCGGCGAGCAGTACTTC. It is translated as CSARDSGEQYF.

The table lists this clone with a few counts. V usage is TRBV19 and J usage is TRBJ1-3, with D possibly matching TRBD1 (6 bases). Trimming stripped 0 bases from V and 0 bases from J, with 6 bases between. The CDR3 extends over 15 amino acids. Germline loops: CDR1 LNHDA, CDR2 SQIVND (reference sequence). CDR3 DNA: TGTGCCAGTAGTATAGAGGACAGCTCTGGAAACACCATATATTTT. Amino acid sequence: CASSIEDSSGNTIYF.